Listed here are 21 T cell receptor beta chains from one sample, sequenced in a study of blood T cell repertoires in COVID-19. The method was immunoSEQ multiplex PCR; TCRdb's version includes in-frame clones alone and lacks a portion of them. The sample yields just over 35,000 clones, roughly 77% seen once. Material for sequencing was peripheral blood. The receptors here all came from a human donor in a cohort sampled during active or convalescent COVID-19. The donor label of this sample is uncertain.

The genes are TRBV11-3 and TRBJ2-5; the D gene is possibly TRBD1 (6 bases). Germline V gene sequence: CDR1 SGHNT, CDR2 YENEEA. Trimming left V 4 bases short and J 1 base short, with 10 bases between. This CDR3 is built from 14 residues. CDR3 nucleotides: TGTGCCAGCAGCTCCGGACAGATCCAAGAGACCCAGTACTTC. This codes for CASSSGQIQETQYF.

CDR3 nucleotides: TGTGCCAGCAGCTTAGGAGGCAGTCAAGAGACCCAGTACTTC. This encodes CASSLGGSQETQYF. The chain links TRBV7-2 to TRBJ2-5; D gene uncertain. This CDR3 is 14 amino acids long. Germline CDR1 and CDR2: SGHTA and FQGNSA. With 1 base removed from V and 2 bases from J, the gap between germline ends came to 8 bases.

The V call is TRBV6-5, the J call TRBJ1-5; a possible D gene is TRBD1 (6 bases). This CDR3 contains 16 residues. Germline V lookup: CDR1 MNHEY, CDR2 SVGAGI. Trimming pared 2 bases from V and 3 bases from J, leaving 14 bases between. CDR3 in DNA: TGTGCCAGCAGTTACGGCCGGGGGGCCCTCAATCAGCCCCAGCATTTT. Translated: CASSYGRGALNQPQHF.

The CDR3 sequence is CASRLGEGRKAGELFF. The CDR3 region has the DNA TGTGCCAGCAGATTAGGGGAAGGACGCAAAGCCGGGGAGCTGTTTTTT. The V gene is TRBV2, the J gene TRBJ2-2; TRBD1 is a possible D gene (5 bases). CDR1 is SNHLY and CDR2 is FYNNEI in the germline V gene. CDR3 size: 16 residues. Trimming took 6 bases from V and 6 from J, leaving 20 bases between them.

This rearrangement joins TRBV6-5 to TRBJ2-3; D is possibly TRBD2 (6 bases). This CDR3 has 13 amino acids. V was pared by 6 bases and J by 0 bases, with 7 bases between. Looked up from germline, CDR1 is MNHEY and CDR2 is SVGAGI. DNA for the CDR3: TGTGCCAGCAGGGCGGGAAGCACAGATACGCAGTATTTT. The encoded protein is CASRAGSTDTQYF.

The chain employs TRBV7-9 and TRBJ2-7, with D perhaps matching TRBD1 (6 bases). V lost 6 bases, J lost 3 bases, and 9 bases lay in between. This CDR3 has 12 residues. Germline CDR1 and CDR2: SEHNR and FQNEAQ (reference sequence). The CDR3 here is CASSSQGYEQYF. CDR3 coding DNA: TGTGCCAGCAGTTCACAGGGCTACGAGCAGTACTTC.

This rearrangement joins TRBV3-1 (or the pseudogene TRBV3-2) to TRBJ2-7; D possibly corresponds to TRBD1 (5 bases). This CDR3 comprises 15 residues. V lost 0 bases to trimming and J lost 10 bases, with 19 bases between them. Germline V CDR1 and CDR2: LGHDT, YNNKEL (reference sequence). The CDR3 DNA reads TGTGCCAGCAGCCAAGATCCTGGGGCCAAGTTCCCCCAGTACTTC. Amino acids: CASSQDPGAKFPQYF.

The chain has TRBV15 and TRBJ2-1; 12 bases are shared with TRBD2. This CDR3 comprises 16 residues. The trim removed 0 bases at V and 8 bases at J, leaving 5 bases unmatched. Germline loops: CDR1 LNHNV, CDR2 YYDKDF (reference sequence). CDR3 in DNA: TGTGCCACCAGCAGAGATGGTACTAGCGGGAGGCATGAGCAGTTCTTC. It translates to CATSRDGTSGRHEQFF. The complete variable domain, with remaining parts taken from reference TRBV15 and TRBJ2-1, reads DAMVIQNPRYQVTQFGKPVTLSCSQTLNHNVMYWYQQKSSQAPKLLFHYYDKDFNNEADTPDNFQSRRPNTSFCFLDIRSPGLGDTAMYLCATSRDGTSGRHEQFFGPGTRLTVL.

CDR3 protein: CASSPPGRTGRYYEQYF. The CDR3 coding sequence is TGTGCCAGCAGTCCCCCCGGTAGGACAGGGAGATACTACGAGCAGTACTTC. J is TRBJ2-7 and V is TRBV2; 8 positions agree with TRBD1. With V trimmed by 5 bases and J by 3 bases, 15 bases remained unmatched. Germline V gene sequence: CDR1 SNHLY, CDR2 FYNNEI. CDR3 length: 17 residues.

The chain carries TRBV7-9 and TRBJ2-7; D uncertain. The CDR3 runs to 12 residues. V lost 4 bases and J 4 bases, leaving 8 bases between the germline ends. Germline V gives CDR1 SEHNR, CDR2 FQNEAQ (reference sequence). The CDR3 DNA is TGTGCCAGCAGCTCCCAGACTTACGAGCAGTACTTC. This encodes CASSSQTYEQYF.

This chain connects TRBV18 to TRBJ1-2, with 10 positions matching TRBD1. CDR3 length equals 17 residues. Losses at the gene ends were 5 bases for V and 4 bases for J; bases not matched to a gene: 13. Germline V gives CDR1 KGHSH, CDR2 LQKENI. The CDR3 nucleotides are TGTGCCAGCTCAACCACCGGGACAGGGGAATTGGGCTATGGCTACACCTTC. This translates into CASSTTGTGELGYGYTF.

The rearrangement uses TRBV9 and TRBJ2-3; 9 bases agree with TRBD2. Losses at the gene ends were 0 bases for V and 4 bases for J; bases not matched to a gene: 6. The CDR3 loop spans 16 amino acids. Germline V gene sequence: CDR1 SGDLS, CDR2 YYNGEE. CDR3 coding DNA: TGTGCCAGCAGCGTAGTTAGCGGGAGTGTGGCAGATACGCAGTATTTT. Protein sequence: CASSVVSGSVADTQYF.

This clone showed up just once. The rearrangement joins TRBV13 to TRBJ1-1; perhaps TRBD1 as D (6 bases). This CDR3 region has 15 residues. CDR1 is PRHDT and CDR2 is FYEKMQ in the germline V gene (reference sequence). V was shortened by 3 bases and J by 4 bases, with 15 bases between the two germline ends. The CDR3 sequence is CASSFNLQGSTEAFF. The CDR3 bases are TGTGCCAGCAGCTTCAACCTCCAGGGGTCCACTGAAGCTTTCTTT.

This clone was counted a single time. The chain is built from TRBV28 and TRBJ1-2; D gene ambiguous. The germline V gene encodes CDR1 MDHEN and CDR2 SYDVKM. The CDR3 loop spans 13 amino acids. V gave up 2 bases and J gave up 3 bases, with 7 bases separating them. This chain's CDR3 is CASSLTLDYGYTF. The CDR3 DNA follows: TGTGCCAGCAGTTTAACTCTGGACTATGGCTACACCTTC.

J is TRBJ1-4 and V is TRBV5-1, with TRBD1 as a possible D gene (6 bases). Per germline, CDR1 SGHRS and CDR2 YFSETQ. V was clipped by 4 bases and J by 5 bases, with 12 bases between them. This CDR3 is built from 14 residues. The CDR3 coding sequence is TGCGCCAGCAGCATCCGGGACACAAATGAAAAACTGTTTTTT. Its translation: CASSIRDTNEKLFF.

V and J are TRBV24-1 and TRBJ1-3, with 8 bases identical to TRBD1. This CDR3 spans 14 amino acids. V dropped 6 bases and J dropped 6; count of bases not matched to a gene: 6. Germline loops: CDR1 KGHDR, CDR2 SFDVKD. CDR3 in amino acids: CATSSTGAENTIYF. In nucleotides, the CDR3 is TGTGCCACCAGTTCGACAGGGGCAGAAAACACCATATATTTT.

CDR3 in amino acids: CASSYSSRDRAYEQYF. CDR3 nucleotides: TGTGCCAGCAGTTACTCCTCCCGGGACAGGGCCTACGAGCAGTACTTC. This chain joins TRBV6-5 and TRBJ2-7; 9 bases line up with TRBD1. CDR1 is MNHEY, CDR2 SVGAGI, per germline. The CDR3 totals 16 residues. Trimming at V came to 0 bases and at J to 2 bases, leaving 5 bases not matched to a gene.

V gene TRBV18 combines with J gene TRBJ1-1; TRBD1 might be the D (5 bases). Germline V gene data show CDR1 as KGHSH and CDR2 as LQKENI. The CDR3 consists of 11 residues. Trimming left V 6 bases short and J 11 bases short, with 13 bases between. The DNA of the CDR3 is TGTGCCAGCTCGCAGGACAATGTGGCTTTCTTT. This codes for CASSQDNVAFF.

This chain connects TRBV28 to TRBJ1-3, with 7 bases matching TRBD1. Germline trimming cut 6 bases from V and 5 bases from J; bases unmatched to any gene: 7. The germline V gene encodes CDR1 MDHEN and CDR2 SYDVKM. This CDR3 has 14 residues. CDR3 sequence (DNA): TGTGCCAGCAGATTACAGGGGCAACGAAACACCATATATTTT. Amino acid sequence: CASRLQGQRNTIYF.

This chain uses TRBV25-1 with TRBJ2-7; 8 nucleotides line up with TRBD1. Losses at the gene ends were 7 bases for V and 4 bases for J; bases not matched to a gene: 6. The V gene's germline CDR1 is MGHDK and CDR2 SYGVNS. CDR3 length: 13 amino acids. As DNA, the CDR3 is TGTGCCAGCAATCTCGGACAGGGTTACGAGCAGTACTTC. It encodes CASNLGQGYEQYF.

The chain recombines TRBV24-1 with TRBJ2-2; D remains unclear. The CDR3 sequence is 13 residues long. With 6 bases removed from V and 4 bases from J, the gap between germline ends came to 8 bases. Germline CDR1 and CDR2: KGHDR and SFDVKD. CDR3 sequence (DNA): TGTGCCACCAGTAAAAGCCGCACCGGGGAGCTGTTTTTT. Protein sequence: CATSKSRTGELFF.